This entry describes one TCR beta chain. Its cognate antigen has yet to be identified. No much larger clonotype is one base removed from it; base qualities were not supplied. Sequencer: Illumina HiSeq 1500. The raw public data were reprocessed by TCRdb itself: fastp quality trimming at Q25, MiXCR clonotype calling, in-frame beta chains only. Entries are consolidated by CDR3 protein sequence, retaining the most common genes and DNA. The sample profile shows about 830,000 distinct CDR3 sequences; 30% to 35% of them were found once. 12% of the sample comes from the top ten. Counted from cysteine to phenylalanine, this CDR3 has 15 amino acids. Only the CDR3 DNA is retained, 45 bases long and in frame from the first base. V ends up 5 bases short and J 1 base short, with an unmatched junction base count of 4. CDR1 is given as MNHEY and CDR2 as SVGAGI, both from the germline V gene. These data are taken from a study of T cell repertoires in cytomegalovirus infection (dated by TCRdb to the late 2010s). Regarding the research as a whole: Recently identified HLA-C-restricted CMV epitopes, whose presentation resists viral immunomodulation, were targeted by peptide stimulations together with well-studied HLA-B-restricted epitopes. Donor HLA type was relevant to the analysis, because carriage of CMV infection together with the matching HLA type was indicated by public TCR beta signatures.

Interpreted using the paper, the treatment or condition label stands for: in vitro stimulation with specific CMV peptide epitopes to enrich CMV-specific T cells. Paper-wide results and their limitations: The ex vivo response was dominated by HLA-C-restricted CMV-specific TCR beta clonotypes, and the single most frequent clonotype in two of eight donors was supplied by these HLA-C-restricted clonotypes. Cumulative frequency of public TCR beta family members discriminated carriers of CMV infection plus the relevant HLA type in this cohort and an independent approximately 350-donor cohort.

The source is a human donor in good health (CMV status not recorded). Some clones in this sample may be carry-over from other donors' samples. The source material was cultured CD8+ T cells from PBMCs, sampled from culture after CMV antigen stimulation. The chain was built from TRBV6-5 and TRBJ2-5, and 10 junction bases match TRBD2. The CDR3 in this case is CASSAGLATQETQYF. The DNA reads as follows: TGTGCCAGCAGTGCGGGACTAGCGACCCAAGAGACCCAGTACTTC.